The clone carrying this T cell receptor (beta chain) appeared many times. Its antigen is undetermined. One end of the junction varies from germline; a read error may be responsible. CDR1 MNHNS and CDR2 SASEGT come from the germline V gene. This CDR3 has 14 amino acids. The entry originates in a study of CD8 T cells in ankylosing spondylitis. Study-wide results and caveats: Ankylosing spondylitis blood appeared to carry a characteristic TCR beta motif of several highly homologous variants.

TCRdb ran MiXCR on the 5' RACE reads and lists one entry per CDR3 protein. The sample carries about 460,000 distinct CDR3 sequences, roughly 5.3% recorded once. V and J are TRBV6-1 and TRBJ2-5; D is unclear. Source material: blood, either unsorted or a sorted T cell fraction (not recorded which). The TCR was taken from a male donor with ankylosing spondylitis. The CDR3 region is CASTEWGSQETQYF. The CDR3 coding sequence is TGTGCCAGCACTGAATGGGGTTCCCAAGAGACCCAGTACTTC.